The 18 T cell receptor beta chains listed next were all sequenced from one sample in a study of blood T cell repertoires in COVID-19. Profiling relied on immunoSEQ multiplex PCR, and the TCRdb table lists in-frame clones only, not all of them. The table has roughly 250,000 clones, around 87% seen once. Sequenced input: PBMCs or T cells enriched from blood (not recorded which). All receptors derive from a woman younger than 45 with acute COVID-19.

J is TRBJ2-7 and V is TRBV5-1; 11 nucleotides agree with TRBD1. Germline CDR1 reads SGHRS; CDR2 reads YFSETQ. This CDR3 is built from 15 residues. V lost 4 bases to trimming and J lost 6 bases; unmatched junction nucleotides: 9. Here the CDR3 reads CASSPGTGGMGEQYF. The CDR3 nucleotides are TGCGCCAGCAGCCCGGGGACAGGGGGTATGGGCGAGCAGTACTTC.

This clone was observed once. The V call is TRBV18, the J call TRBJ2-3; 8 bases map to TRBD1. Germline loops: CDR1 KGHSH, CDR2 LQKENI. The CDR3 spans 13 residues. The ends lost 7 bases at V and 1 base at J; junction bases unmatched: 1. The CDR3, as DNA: TGTGCCAGCTTGGGACAGGGCACAGATACGCAGTATTTT. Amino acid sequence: CASLGQGTDTQYF.

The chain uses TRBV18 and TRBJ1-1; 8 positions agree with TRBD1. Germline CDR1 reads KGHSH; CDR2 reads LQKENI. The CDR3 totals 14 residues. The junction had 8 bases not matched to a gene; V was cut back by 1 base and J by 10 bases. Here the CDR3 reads CASSPLQGEHPAFF. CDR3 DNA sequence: TGTGCCAGCTCACCACTACAGGGGGAACATCCAGCTTTCTTT.

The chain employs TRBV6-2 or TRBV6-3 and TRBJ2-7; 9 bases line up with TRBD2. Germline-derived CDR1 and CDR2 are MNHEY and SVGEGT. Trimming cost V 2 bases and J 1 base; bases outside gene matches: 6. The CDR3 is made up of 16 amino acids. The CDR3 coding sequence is TGTGCCAGCAGTTACGAAGCGGGAGGCCTGTCCTACGAGCAGTACTTC. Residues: CASSYEAGGLSYEQYF.

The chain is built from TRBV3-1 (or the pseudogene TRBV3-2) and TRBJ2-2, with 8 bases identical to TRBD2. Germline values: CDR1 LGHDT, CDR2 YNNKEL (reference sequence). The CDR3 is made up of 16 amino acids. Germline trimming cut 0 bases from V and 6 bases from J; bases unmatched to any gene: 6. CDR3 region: CASSQDLRGGPGELFF. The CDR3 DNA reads TGTGCCAGCAGCCAAGATCTCCGGGGGGGCCCCGGGGAGCTGTTTTTT.

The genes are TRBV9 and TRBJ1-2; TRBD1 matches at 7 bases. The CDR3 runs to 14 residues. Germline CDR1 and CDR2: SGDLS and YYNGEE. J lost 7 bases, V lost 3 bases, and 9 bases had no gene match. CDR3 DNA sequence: TGTGCCAGCAGCGCGGACGGGACAGCTGCTGGCTACACCTTC. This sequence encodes CASSADGTAAGYTF. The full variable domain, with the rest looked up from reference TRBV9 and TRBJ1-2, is DSGVTQTPKHLITATGQRVTLRCSPRSGDLSVYWYQQSLDQGLQFLIQYYNGEERAKGNILERFSAQQFPDLHSELNLSSLELGDSALYFCASSADGTAAGYTFGSGTRLTVV.

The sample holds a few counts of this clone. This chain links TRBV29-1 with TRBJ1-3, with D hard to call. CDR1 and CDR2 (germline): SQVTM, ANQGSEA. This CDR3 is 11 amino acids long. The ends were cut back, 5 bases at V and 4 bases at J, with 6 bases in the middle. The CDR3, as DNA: TGCAGCGTTTACAGCGGAAACACCATATATTTT. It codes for CSVYSGNTIYF.

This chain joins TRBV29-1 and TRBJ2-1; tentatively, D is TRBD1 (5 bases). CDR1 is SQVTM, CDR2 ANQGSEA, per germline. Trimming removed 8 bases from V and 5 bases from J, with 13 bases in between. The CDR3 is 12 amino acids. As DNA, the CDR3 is TGCAGCTCATCCAAGGGGAACAATGAGCAGTTCTTC. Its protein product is CSSSKGNNEQFF.

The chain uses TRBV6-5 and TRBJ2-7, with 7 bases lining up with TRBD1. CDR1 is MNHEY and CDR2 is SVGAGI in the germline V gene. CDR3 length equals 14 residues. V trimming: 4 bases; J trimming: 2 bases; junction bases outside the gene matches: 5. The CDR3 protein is CASSSRQGTYEQYF. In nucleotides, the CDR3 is TGTGCCAGCAGTTCTAGACAGGGAACCTACGAGCAGTACTTC.

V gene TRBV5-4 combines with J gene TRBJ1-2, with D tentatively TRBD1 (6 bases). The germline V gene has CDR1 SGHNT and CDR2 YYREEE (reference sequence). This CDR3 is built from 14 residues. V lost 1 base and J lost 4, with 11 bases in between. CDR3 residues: CASSLKGQPYGYTF. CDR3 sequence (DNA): TGTGCCAGCAGCTTGAAAGGACAGCCCTATGGCTACACCTTC.

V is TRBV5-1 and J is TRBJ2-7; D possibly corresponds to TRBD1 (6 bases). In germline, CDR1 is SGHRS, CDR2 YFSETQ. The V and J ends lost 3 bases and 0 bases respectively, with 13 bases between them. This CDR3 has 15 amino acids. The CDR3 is CASSYLTGSSYEQYF. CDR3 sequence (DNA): TGCGCCAGCAGCTACCTTACAGGGAGCTCCTACGAGCAGTACTTC.

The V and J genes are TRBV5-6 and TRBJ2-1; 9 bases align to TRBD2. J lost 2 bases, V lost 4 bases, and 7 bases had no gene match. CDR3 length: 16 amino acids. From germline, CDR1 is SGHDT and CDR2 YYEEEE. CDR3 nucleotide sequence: TGTGCCAGCAGCCAGATGGCGGGGGGGCCCTACAATGAGCAGTTCTTC. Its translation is CASSQMAGGPYNEQFF.

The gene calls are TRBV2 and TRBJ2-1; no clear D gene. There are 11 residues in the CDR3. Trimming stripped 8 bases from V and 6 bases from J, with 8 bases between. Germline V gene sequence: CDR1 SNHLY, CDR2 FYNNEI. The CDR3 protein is CASGPGNEQFF. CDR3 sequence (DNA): TGTGCCAGCGGCCCGGGCAATGAGCAGTTCTTC.

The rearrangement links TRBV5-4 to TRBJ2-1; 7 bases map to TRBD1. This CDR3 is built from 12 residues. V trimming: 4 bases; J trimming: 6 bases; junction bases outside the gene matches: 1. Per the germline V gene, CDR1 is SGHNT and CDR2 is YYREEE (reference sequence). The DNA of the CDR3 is TGTGCCAGCAGCGGGGACAGCAATGAGCAGTTCTTC. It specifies CASSGDSNEQFF.

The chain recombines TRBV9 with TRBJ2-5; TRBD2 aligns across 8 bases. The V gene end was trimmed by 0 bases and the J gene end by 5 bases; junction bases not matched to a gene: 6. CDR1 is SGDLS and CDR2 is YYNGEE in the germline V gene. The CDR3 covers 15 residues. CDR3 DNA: TGTGCCAGCAGCGTAGATAGCGGGGCAATTGAGACCCAGTACTTC. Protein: CASSVDSGAIETQYF.

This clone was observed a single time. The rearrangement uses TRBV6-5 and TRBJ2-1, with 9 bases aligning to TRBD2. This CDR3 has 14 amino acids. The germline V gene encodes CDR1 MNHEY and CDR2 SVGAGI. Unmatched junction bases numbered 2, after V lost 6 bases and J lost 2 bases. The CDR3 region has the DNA TGTGCCAGCAGGGTAGCGGGGGCCTACAATGAGCAGTTCTTC. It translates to CASRVAGAYNEQFF.

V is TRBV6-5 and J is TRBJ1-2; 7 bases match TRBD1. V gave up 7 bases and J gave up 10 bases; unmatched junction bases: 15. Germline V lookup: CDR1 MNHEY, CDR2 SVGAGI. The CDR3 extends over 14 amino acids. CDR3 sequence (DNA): TGTGCCAGCATCCGGGACAGCCCGGCCAATGTCTACACCTTC. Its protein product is CASIRDSPANVYTF.

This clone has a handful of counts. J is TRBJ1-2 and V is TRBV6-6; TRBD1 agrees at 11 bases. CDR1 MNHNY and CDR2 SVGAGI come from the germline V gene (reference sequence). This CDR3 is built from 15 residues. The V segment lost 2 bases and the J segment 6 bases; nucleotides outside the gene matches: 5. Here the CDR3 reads CASSYTRTGGDGYTF. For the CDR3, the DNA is TGTGCCAGCAGTTACACCAGGACAGGGGGCGATGGCTACACCTTC.